The entry that follows covers one T cell receptor beta chain sequence. CDR1 SGHAT and CDR2 FQNNGV come from the germline V gene. V was cut by 1 base and J by 9 bases, with 9 bases left in between. The CDR3 length is 13 residues. This sample is part of a study of cytomegalovirus exposure and HLA in healthy donors. The assay was immunoSEQ multiplex PCR, and TCRdb's table has in-frame clones only and misses some. The sample shows 200,000 to 250,000 clones, approximately 87% of them seen only once. Sequenced material: PBMCs. The genes are TRBV11-2 and TRBJ2-2; possible D gene TRBD1, 5 bases. The receptor was derived from a young woman in good health and CMV-seronegative. The CDR3 sequence: CASSLGTRRELFF. CDR3 nucleotide sequence: TGTGCCAGCAGCTTAGGGACAAGGCGGGAGCTGTTTTTT.